The rows below give T cell receptor beta chains drawn from one sample of a study of blood T cell repertoires in COVID-19. Method: immunoSEQ multiplex PCR; TCRdb's copy keeps in-frame clones and lacks some. The data contain around 250,000 clones, 85% of them singletons. The specimen was PBMCs or T cells enriched from blood (not recorded which). The receptors come from a woman in her forties or fifties with acute COVID-19. Each CDR3 is given with its conserved first and last residue.

J gene | V gene | CDR3 length | CDR3 protein
TRBJ1-1 | TRBV18 | 17 | CASSPPAGGALNTEAFF
TRBJ1-5 | TRBV19 | 15 | CASSVGTGVHQPQHF
TRBJ2-3 | TRBV5-1 | 16 | CASSPPTSGAPDTQYF
TRBJ2-5 | TRBV30 | 15 | CAWSGGLAGKETQYF
TRBJ1-4 | TRBV5-1 | 14 | CASSRDSTNEKLFF
TRBJ2-3 | TRBV6-2/TRBV6-3 | 15 | CASSWGGLGGHTQYF
TRBJ2-2 | TRBV7-6 | 16 | CASSLVAGGNTGELFF
TRBJ1-6 | TRBV4-1 | 15 | CASSPVVGGNSPLHF
TRBJ2-7 | TRBV7-9 | 16 | CASSRGQGPSSYEQYF
TRBJ1-1 | TRBV4-3 | 15 | CASSQDSPKNTEAFF
TRBJ1-6 | TRBV3-1/TRBV3-2 | 14 | CASSPGTGTSPLHF
TRBJ1-3 | TRBV4-3 | 16 | CASSQVPGSVGNTIYF
TRBJ2-1 | TRBV7-2 | 17 | CASSLVGGGAVYNEQFF
TRBJ1-1 | TRBV27 | 13 | CASSLQGNTEAFF
TRBJ2-7 | TRBV10-3 | 14 | CAISESGGSYEQYF
TRBJ1-2 | TRBV7-9 | 14 | CASSYPGTGKGYTF
TRBJ2-2 | TRBV10-3 | 15 | CATGGAGGSIGELFF
TRBJ2-5 | TRBV7-2 | 13 | CASSKAGGETQYF
TRBJ1-1 | TRBV7-2 | 14 | CASSSFPGNTEAFF
TRBJ2-3 | TRBV30 | 15 | CAWSVQAGGTDTQYF
TRBJ1-2 | TRBV6-2/TRBV6-3 | 16 | CASSYSTGRPNYGYTF
TRBJ1-2 | TRBV5-5 | 13 | CASSFLSSYGYTF
TRBJ2-1 | TRBV27 | 14 | CASRERGTYNEQFF
TRBJ2-4 | TRBV27 | 18 | CASSSTGTGWSGKGIQYF
TRBJ1-5 | TRBV6-5 | 15 | CASSPRRVSNQPQHF
TRBJ2-2 | TRBV7-2 | 16 | CASSLGRGGHTGELFF
TRBJ1-1 | TRBV11-2 | 12 | CASSPGLSEAFF
TRBJ2-1 | TRBV3-1/TRBV3-2 | 12 | CASSPSAGLQFF
TRBJ1-2 | TRBV19 | 14 | CATRGQPPNYGYTF
TRBJ2-1 | TRBV2 | 13 | CASTRGDYNEQFF
TRBJ1-1 | TRBV5-4 | 16 | CASSLQSGVTWPEAFF
TRBJ1-3 | TRBV19 | 16 | CASSSPSGFSGNTIYF